A single sample is the source of the 23 T cell receptor beta chains below, sequenced in a study of T cells in localized non-small cell lung cancer. The protocol was immunoSEQ multiplex PCR, while the TCRdb copy is restricted to in-frame clones and leaves out a portion. The sample has around 130,000 clones; about 89% are singletons. The starting material was peripheral blood, obtained before any cancer treatment. These TCRs come from a female donor older than 55 with stage I lung adenocarcinoma.

The count of this clone is one. The chain has TRBV2 and TRBJ2-7; no reliable D call. CDR1 and CDR2 from the germline V gene are SNHLY and FYNNEI. V lost 10 bases, J lost 6 bases, and 7 bases lay in between. CDR3 size: 9 residues. The chain's CDR3 is CATGFEQYF. Written as DNA, the CDR3 is TGTGCCACCGGATTCGAGCAGTACTTC.

This clone was found a few times. The V and J genes are TRBV28 and TRBJ2-7; the match to TRBD1 covers 7 bases. This CDR3 has 13 amino acids. Germline-derived CDR1 and CDR2 are MDHEN and SYDVKM. Losses at the gene ends were 2 bases for V and 6 bases for J; bases not matched to a gene: 4. The chain's CDR3 is CASSLQGVPEQYF. In DNA, the CDR3 is TGTGCCAGCAGTTTACAGGGGGTCCCCGAGCAGTACTTC.

This sequence joins TRBV6-4 and TRBJ2-3; possibly TRBD2 for D (5 bases). Between the trimmed V and J ends, which lost 5 bases and 11 bases, there was a span of 17 bases. Per the germline V gene, CDR1 is MRHNA and CDR2 is SNTAGT. The CDR3 totals 13 residues. The CDR3 sequence is CASSTDGLGMQYF. The CDR3 DNA reads as TGTGCCAGCAGTACCGACGGACTGGGAATGCAGTATTTT.

The V call is TRBV28, the J call TRBJ1-2; 12 bases are shared with TRBD1. Looked up from germline, CDR1 is MDHEN and CDR2 is SYDVKM. The CDR3 runs 13 residues. V lost 10 bases, J lost 6 bases, and 6 bases stayed unmatched. CDR3 coding DNA: TGTGCCACCCCCGGGACAGGGGGCGATGGCTACACCTTC. Amino acid sequence: CATPGTGGDGYTF.

This clone was counted only a few times. The chain has TRBV6-6 and TRBJ1-5; unclear D gene. The germline CDR1 and CDR2 sequences are MNHNY and SVGAGI (reference sequence). CDR3 length: 13 residues. Trimming removed 4 bases at V and 7 bases at J, with 11 bases between. The CDR3: CASSSARIQPQHF. The DNA of the CDR3 is TGTGCCAGCAGTTCTGCACGGATCCAGCCCCAGCATTTT.

This clone occurred a few times. The gene calls are TRBV13 and TRBJ1-2; TRBD1 matches 9 bases. V was clipped by 5 bases and J by 5 bases; unmatched bases: 9. The CDR3 contains 15 residues. CDR1 is PRHDT, CDR2 FYEKMQ, per germline (reference sequence). The DNA for the CDR3 is TGTGCCAGCAGCGAGAAATGGACAGGGGCGTATGGCTACACCTTC. Translation gives CASSEKWTGAYGYTF.

J is TRBJ1-1 and V is TRBV5-1; 10 bases agree with TRBD1. The trim removed 0 bases at V and 10 bases at J, leaving 6 bases unmatched. The germline CDR1 and CDR2 sequences are SGHRS and YFSETQ. The CDR3 totals 14 residues. The CDR3 nucleotides read TGCGCCAGCAGCTTGGCCGGACAGGGGGGAAGAGCTTTCTTT. Translation gives CASSLAGQGGRAFF.

The chain is built from TRBV30 and TRBJ1-3; D is ambiguous. Between the trimmed V and J ends, which lost 1 base and 0 bases, there was a span of 10 bases. CDR3 length equals 15 residues. Germline CDR1 and CDR2: GTSNPN and SVGIG (reference sequence). For the CDR3, the DNA is TGTGCCTGGAGTGAGCGGCCCGACTCTGGAAACACCATATATTTT. It is translated as CAWSERPDSGNTIYF.

The genes are TRBV10-2 and TRBJ2-1, with TRBD1 as a possible D gene (6 bases). The CDR3 runs 15 residues. Per germline, CDR1 WSHSY and CDR2 SAAADI. V was shortened by 10 bases and J by 8 bases, with 24 bases between the two germline ends. CDR3 region: CATHLEGLGQYEQFF. The CDR3 coding sequence is TGCGCCACCCATCTTGAGGGATTGGGACAATATGAGCAGTTCTTC.

The chain has TRBV5-8 and TRBJ1-3, with 7 bases lining up with TRBD1. V shed 4 bases and J 0 bases; nucleotides not matched to a gene: 16. The germline V gene encodes CDR1 SGHTS and CDR2 YDEGEE. The CDR3 has 19 residues. CDR3 sequence: CASSTRTGRRPFSGNTIYF. The CDR3 nucleotides read TGTGCCAGCAGCACCCGGACAGGTAGGCGACCCTTCTCTGGAAACACCATATATTTT.

CDR3 residues: CASLTGTNYGYTF. The CDR3 DNA reads as TGTGCCAGCCTGACAGGGACAAACTATGGCTACACCTTC. V gene TRBV28 combines with J gene TRBJ1-2; 7 bases agree with TRBD1. Trimming removed 8 bases from V and 2 bases from J; junction bases left unmatched: 5. Germline CDR1 MDHEN, CDR2 SYDVKM. The CDR3 runs to 13 residues.

The chain has TRBV2 and TRBJ2-3, with unresolved D. The germline V and J ends were trimmed by 7 bases and 0 bases, with 11 bases remaining between them. CDR1 is SNHLY, CDR2 FYNNEI, per germline. CDR3 length equals 14 residues. CDR3 sequence reads: CASKDLVSTDTQYF. The CDR3, as DNA: TGTGCCAGCAAGGATTTGGTTAGCACAGATACGCAGTATTTT.

This clone was seen more than once but under ten times. The chain is built from TRBV28 and TRBJ1-2; D remains ambiguous. The CDR3 is 14 residues long. V lost 3 bases and J 4 bases, leaving 12 bases between the germline ends. Germline values: CDR1 MDHEN, CDR2 SYDVKM. CDR3 in DNA: TGTGCCAGCAGTTTGTCCGGGGAACCCTATGGCTACACCTTC. It encodes CASSLSGEPYGYTF.

This sequence joins TRBV10-3 and TRBJ2-5, with D perhaps given as TRBD1 or TRBD2 (5 bases each). This CDR3 has 14 residues. Trimming left V 4 bases short and J 3 bases short, with 12 bases between. From germline, CDR1 is ENHRY and CDR2 SYGVKD. The CDR3 loop reads CAISGFGGEETQYF. CDR3 nucleotides: TGTGCCATCAGTGGCTTTGGGGGAGAAGAGACCCAGTACTTC.

The chain carries TRBV13 and TRBJ2-2; 7 bases are shared with TRBD1. This CDR3 has 15 residues. Unmatched junction bases numbered 6, after V lost 0 bases and J lost 8 bases. Germline CDR1 PRHDT, CDR2 FYEKMQ (reference sequence). CDR3: CASSLGTGVGGELFF. For the CDR3, the DNA is TGTGCCAGCAGCTTAGGTACAGGGGTCGGGGGGGAGCTGTTTTTT.

The rearrangement uses TRBV6-1 and TRBJ1-1; D may be TRBD1 (6 bases). Germline CDR1 and CDR2: MNHNS and SASEGT. With 7 bases removed from V and 5 bases from J, the gap between germline ends came to 17 bases. The CDR3 length is 14 residues. CDR3 nucleotides: TGTGCCAGCAATCTACAGGGATGGAAGACTGAAGCTTTCTTT. This codes for CASNLQGWKTEAFF.

The chain recombines TRBV5-1 with TRBJ2-7; no clear D gene. The CDR3 extends over 14 amino acids. Trimming pared 0 bases from V and 3 bases from J, leaving 10 bases between. The germline CDR1 and CDR2 sequences are SGHRS and YFSETQ. The CDR3 sequence is CASSLDRTSYEQYF. The CDR3 bases are TGCGCCAGCAGCTTGGACCGGACGAGCTACGAGCAGTACTTC. Looking up the rest from reference TRBV5-1 and TRBJ2-7 gives the full variable domain: KAGVTQTPRYLIKTRGQQVTLSCSPISGHRSVSWYQQTPGQGLQFLFEYFSETQRNKGNFPGRFSGRQFSNSRSEMNVSTLELGDSALYLCASSLDRTSYEQYFGPGTRLTVT.

This sequence joins TRBV29-1 and TRBJ1-2; TRBD1 matches 7 bases. With 4 bases clipped from V and 4 bases from J, the junction kept 3 bases outside the gene matches. Germline CDR1 and CDR2: SQVTM and ANQGSEA. The CDR3 extends over 12 amino acids. The CDR3 protein is CSVGDSAYGYTF. CDR3 nucleotides: TGCAGCGTTGGGGACAGCGCCTATGGCTACACCTTC.

The J gene is TRBJ1-4, the V gene TRBV5-5, with D hard to call. CDR3 length: 15 amino acids. CDR1 and CDR2 from the germline V gene are SGHKS and YYEKEE (reference sequence). V lost 0 bases and J 8 bases, leaving 14 bases between the germline ends. CDR3 loop: CASSLGPVVREKLFF. CDR3 nucleotide sequence: TGTGCCAGCAGCTTGGGACCGGTTGTTAGGGAAAAACTGTTTTTT. The variable domain in full, completed from reference TRBV5-5 and TRBJ1-4, reads DAGVTQSPTHLIKTRGQQVTLRCSPISGHKSVSWYQQVLGQGPQFIFQYYEKEERGRGNFPDRFSARQFPNYSSELNVNALLLGDSALYLCASSLGPVVREKLFFGSGTQLSVL.

This chain connects TRBV5-6 to TRBJ1-5; D perhaps matches TRBD1 (5 bases). With 4 bases removed from V and 3 bases from J, the gap between germline ends came to 8 bases. This CDR3 is 13 amino acids long. Per the germline V gene, CDR1 is SGHDT and CDR2 is YYEEEE. The CDR3 region has the DNA TGTGCCAGCAGCGACAGCCTCAATCAGCCCCAGCATTTT. Its protein is CASSDSLNQPQHF.

This clone occurred a few times. The chain has TRBV2 and TRBJ1-3; no clear D. The CDR3 is 14 residues long. V was trimmed by 2 bases and J by 0 bases, leaving 5 bases between them. The V gene's germline CDR1 is SNHLY and CDR2 FYNNEI. The CDR3 region is CASSEPDSGNTIYF. CDR3 DNA: TGTGCCAGCAGTGAACCAGACTCTGGAAACACCATATATTTT.

V gene TRBV19 combines with J gene TRBJ2-6; no clear D gene. Trimming took off 6 bases at V and 6 bases at J, with 15 bases between the two ends. This CDR3 comprises 15 residues. Germline CDR1 is LNHDA and CDR2 is SQIVND (reference sequence). CDR3 DNA sequence: TGTGCCAGTAGGGGTTGGAGTCGCGAGGCCAACGTCCTGACTTTC. This encodes CASRGWSREANVLTF.

The V gene is TRBV5-5, the J gene TRBJ1-1, with 8 bases aligning to TRBD1. V was clipped by 3 bases and J by 1 base; unmatched bases: 2. Germline CDR1 and CDR2: SGHKS and YYEKEE (reference sequence). CDR3 length equals 14 residues. In nucleotides, the CDR3 is TGTGCCAGCAGCTCCGGACAGGGGAACACTGAAGCTTTCTTT. It encodes CASSSGQGNTEAFF. Full variable domain (outside the CDR3, taken from reference TRBV5-5 and TRBJ1-1): DAGVTQSPTHLIKTRGQQVTLRCSPISGHKSVSWYQQVLGQGPQFIFQYYEKEERGRGNFPDRFSARQFPNYSSELNVNALLLGDSALYLCASSSGQGNTEAFFGQGTRLTVV.